Each of the 27 T cell receptor beta chains below was sequenced from the same sample in a study of shared clonotypes between healthy human individuals. Here immunoSEQ multiplex PCR was the method, and the copy in TCRdb shows in-frame clones only, minus some. The sample consists of about 980,000 clones, over 60% of them appearing once. What was sequenced was memory CD4+ T cells sorted from blood. Regarding subset: CD45RA-negative fraction. Every receptor here comes from a man between 18 and 29 years old in good health.

This clone appeared a few times. This chain uses TRBV2 with TRBJ1-1; no reliable D call. This CDR3 contains 12 residues. Trimming removed 5 bases at V and 8 bases at J, with 12 bases between. Germline CDR1 SNHLY, CDR2 FYNNEI. DNA for the CDR3: TGTGCCAGCAGTACCGCCGGGAGCGAAGCTTTCTTT. It yields the protein CASSTAGSEAFF.

Remarks on this clone: This CDR3 is also generated by other DNA sequences in the sample. The rearrangement uses TRBV18 and TRBJ1-1; D call uncertain. Germline CDR1 KGHSH, CDR2 LQKENI. This CDR3 contains 13 residues. The V gene lost 3 bases and the J gene lost 2 bases, with 7 bases spanning the gap. The chain's CDR3 is CASSPQRNTEAFF. The CDR3 coding sequence is TGTGCCAGCTCACCCCAGAGAAACACTGAAGCTTTCTTT. Looking up the rest from reference TRBV18 and TRBJ1-1 gives the full variable domain: NAGVMQNPRHLVRRRGQEARLRCSPMKGHSHVYWYRQLPEEGLKFMVYLQKENIIDESGMPKERFSAEFPKEGPSILRIQQVVRGDSAAYFCASSPQRNTEAFFGQGTRLTVV.

In its sample, this clone was seen once. The sample carries other DNA sequences with the same CDR3. J is TRBJ1-2 and V is TRBV27, with D unresolved. V was cut by 0 bases and J by 4 bases, with 6 bases left in between. Germline assignment: CDR1 MNHEY and CDR2 SMNVEV (reference sequence). The CDR3 runs 13 residues. The CDR3, as DNA: TGTGCCAGCAGTTTATCGTCCACCTATGGCTACACCTTC. Encoded protein: CASSLSSTYGYTF.

The sample holds a few counts of this clone. The chain uses TRBV30 and TRBJ2-2, with D uncertain. V was pared by 6 bases and J by 0 bases, with 8 bases between. From germline, CDR1 is GTSNPN and CDR2 SVGIG (reference sequence). This CDR3 is 13 amino acids long. Written as DNA, the CDR3 is TGTGCCTGCTTAGGGTCGAACACCGGGGAGCTGTTTTTT. Translation: CACLGSNTGELFF.

This CDR3 reads CASSRGQLSYEQYF. The CDR3 DNA follows: TGTGCCAGCAGCCGGGGACAGTTGTCCTACGAGCAGTACTTC. The genes are TRBV6-5 and TRBJ2-7, with 7 nucleotides matching TRBD1. Germline V gives CDR1 MNHEY, CDR2 SVGAGI. The CDR3 spans 14 residues. J lost 1 base, V lost 6 bases, and 6 bases had no gene match.

The chain links TRBV5-1 to TRBJ1-3; 8 nucleotides agree with TRBD1. J gave up 3 bases and V 0 bases, and 8 bases lay outside the gene matches. Germline CDR1 and CDR2: SGHRS and YFSETQ. This CDR3 contains 17 residues. As DNA, the CDR3 is TGCGCCAGCAGCTTGGTAGGGACAGGTCCTTTTGGAAACACCATATATTTT. Protein sequence: CASSLVGTGPFGNTIYF.

V gene TRBV19 combines with J gene TRBJ1-5, with 7 bases lining up with TRBD1. The V gene's germline CDR1 is LNHDA and CDR2 SQIVND (reference sequence). CDR3 length: 16 amino acids. V trimming: 4 bases; J trimming: 2 bases; junction bases outside the gene matches: 8. The DNA of the CDR3 is TGTGCCAGTAGTACCTCGACAGGGTCGGGCAATCAGCCCCAGCATTTT. It codes for CASSTSTGSGNQPQHF.

This rearrangement joins TRBV7-2 to TRBJ2-3, with 11 nucleotides matching TRBD2. V shed 1 base and J 6 bases; nucleotides not matched to a gene: 6. Germline V gene sequence: CDR1 SGHTA, CDR2 FQGNSA. This CDR3 is built from 16 residues. The CDR3 reads CASSLGGSGRGDTQYF. The CDR3 DNA reads TGTGCCAGCAGCTTAGGTGGTAGCGGGAGGGGTGATACGCAGTATTTT.

The chain links TRBV7-2 to TRBJ2-5; D not certain. Germline V gives CDR1 SGHTA, CDR2 FQGNSA. Deletions cut 5 bases from V and 11 bases from J, with 18 bases between. This CDR3 has 13 residues. Written as DNA, the CDR3 is TGTGCCAGCAGCGCCGGAACTGGGATATCGCAGTACTTC. It is translated as CASSAGTGISQYF.

The chain couples TRBV4-1 to TRBJ2-2; D remains unclear. V gave up 0 bases and J gave up 7 bases, with 12 bases separating them. Germline V CDR1 and CDR2: MGHRA, YSYEKL. CDR3 length: 15 amino acids. CDR3 sequence: CASSQEVTSFGELFF. CDR3 bases: TGCGCCAGCAGCCAAGAAGTTACATCGTTCGGGGAGCTGTTTTTT.

The table lists this clone with a few counts. The chain uses TRBV27 and TRBJ2-7; D gene uncertain. This CDR3 is 16 amino acids long. The germline V and J ends were trimmed by 4 bases and 0 bases, with 16 bases remaining between them. The germline V gene encodes CDR1 MNHEY and CDR2 SMNVEV (reference sequence). The CDR3 here is CASSSTSVSPSYEQYF. CDR3 DNA: TGTGCCAGCAGTTCCACGTCCGTATCCCCCTCCTACGAGCAGTACTTC.

The table lists this clone with a count of one. J is TRBJ2-7 and V is TRBV6-1; 7 bases map to TRBD2. The germline V gene encodes CDR1 MNHNS and CDR2 SASEGT. CDR3 length: 15 amino acids. V lost 4 bases to trimming and J lost 4 bases; unmatched junction nucleotides: 10. In nucleotides, the CDR3 is TGTGCCAGCAGTGCCCTTGCAGCGGGACGGTACGAGCAGTACTTC. Its protein is CASSALAAGRYEQYF.

Notes on this clone: Other DNA sequences in this specimen translate into the identical CDR3. This chain connects TRBV30 to TRBJ1-3, with D uncertain. Per the germline V gene, CDR1 is GTSNPN and CDR2 is SVGIG (reference sequence). The V gene lost 0 bases and the J gene lost 2 bases, with 11 bases spanning the gap. The CDR3 is 15 amino acids. The CDR3 sequence is CAWSVSGRAGNTIYF. CDR3 DNA sequence: TGTGCCTGGAGTGTATCCGGAAGGGCTGGAAACACCATATATTTT.

As for this clone: One end of the junction varies from germline; a read error may be responsible. This chain joins TRBV2 and TRBJ1-4; the D gene is possibly TRBD1 (5 bases). Germline V gives CDR1 SNHLY, CDR2 FYNNEI. This CDR3 region has 11 residues. CDR3 protein: CASSGGQPTVF. DNA of the CDR3: TGTGCCAGCAGTGGGGGCCAACCAACGGTTTTT.

The chain has TRBV30 and TRBJ1-6, with D tentatively TRBD1 (6 bases). Trimming pared 2 bases from V and 9 bases from J, leaving 17 bases between. Germline V gene sequence: CDR1 GTSNPN, CDR2 SVGIG (reference sequence). The CDR3 length is 15 residues. This chain's CDR3 is CAWSMKRGMASPLHF. The CDR3 DNA is TGTGCCTGGAGTATGAAAAGGGGGATGGCTTCACCCCTCCACTTT.

The chain combines TRBV29-1 with TRBJ2-4; D may be TRBD1 (6 bases). Germline-derived CDR1 and CDR2 are SQVTM and ANQGSEA. The V end lost 8 bases, the J end lost 0 bases, and 14 bases lay between the germline ends. This CDR3 comprises 14 residues. CDR3 sequence reads: CSPRDILAKNIQYF. The DNA for the CDR3 is TGCAGCCCCCGGGACATTTTAGCCAAAAACATTCAGTACTTC.

This clone has more than one count but fewer than ten. The rearrangement uses TRBV14 and TRBJ1-5; TRBD1 is a possible D gene (5 bases). Germline lookup yields CDR1 SGHDN and CDR2 FVKESK. The CDR3 covers 16 residues. Trimming removed 0 bases at V and 7 bases at J, with 16 bases between. CDR3 sequence reads: CASSQDIGTLWQPQHF. The DNA for the CDR3 is TGTGCCAGCAGCCAAGATATTGGGACCTTATGGCAGCCCCAGCATTTT. The full variable domain, completed using reference TRBV14 and TRBJ1-5, is EAGVTQFPSHSVIEKGQTVTLRCDPISGHDNLYWYRRVMGKEIKFLLHFVKESKQDESGMPNNRFLAERTGGTYSTLKVQPAELEDSGVYFCASSQDIGTLWQPQHFGDGTRLSIL.

The chain is built from TRBV30 and TRBJ1-5, with a possible D match to TRBD1 (6 bases). Germline lookup yields CDR1 GTSNPN and CDR2 SVGIG (reference sequence). This CDR3 has 13 residues. Trimming stripped 6 bases from V and 11 bases from J, with 20 bases between. The CDR3 DNA follows: TGTGCCTGCGAGGACAGCGGGCGGGGAGCCCAGCATTTT. Its translation is CACEDSGRGAQHF.

The rearrangement joins TRBV5-1 to TRBJ2-1; D might be TRBD1 (6 bases). The CDR3 is 14 residues long. V lost 2 bases and J lost 8, with 14 bases in between. Germline V gene lookup returns CDR1 SGHRS and CDR2 YFSETQ. CDR3 protein: CASSLVGRGDEQFF. In nucleotides, the CDR3 is TGCGCCAGCAGCTTAGTCGGCAGGGGAGATGAGCAGTTCTTC.

Points on this clone: Additional DNA sequences in this sample encode the identical CDR3. V usage is TRBV9 and J usage is TRBJ2-7, with D hard to call. Germline lookup yields CDR1 SGDLS and CDR2 YYNGEE. The germline V and J ends were trimmed by 0 bases and 0 bases, with 7 bases remaining between them. The CDR3 totals 14 residues. Here the CDR3 DNA reads TGTGCCAGCAGCGTAGGGACGGACTCCTACGAGCAGTACTTC. Translating gives CASSVGTDSYEQYF.

The chain combines TRBV6-1 with TRBJ2-7; D is unclear. Germline V gene sequence: CDR1 MNHNS, CDR2 SASEGT. The CDR3 sequence is 14 residues long. Between the trimmed V and J ends, which lost 5 bases and 4 bases, there was a span of 15 bases. DNA of the CDR3: TGTGCCAGCAGTAACAGTCTTTGGATTTACGAGCAGTACTTC. Its protein is CASSNSLWIYEQYF.

This clone was detected once. This rearrangement joins TRBV11-2 to TRBJ1-1; D not certain. Trimming removed 5 bases at V and 3 bases at J, with 10 bases between. The length of the CDR3 is 13 residues. Germline CDR1 SGHAT, CDR2 FQNNGV. DNA of the CDR3: TGTGCCAGCAGCGCCCGTACCTACACTGAAGCTTTCTTT. Translation gives CASSARTYTEAFF.

The gene calls are TRBV7-2 and TRBJ2-3, with 9 bases lining up with TRBD2. The CDR3 consists of 15 residues. The ends lost 7 bases at V and 0 bases at J; junction bases unmatched: 5. CDR1 is SGHTA and CDR2 is FQGNSA in the germline V gene. CDR3 loop: CASTPTSGSTDTQYF. Here the CDR3 DNA reads TGTGCCAGCACCCCGACTAGCGGAAGCACAGATACGCAGTATTTT.

The count of this clone is one. The chain is built from TRBV5-1 and TRBJ2-7; D ambiguous. CDR1 is SGHRS, CDR2 YFSETQ, per germline. The CDR3 loop spans 15 amino acids. Trimming left V 5 bases short and J 2 bases short, with 17 bases between. CDR3 protein: CASRIRSGDTYEQYF. The CDR3 DNA reads TGCGCCAGCAGGATACGGTCAGGTGATACCTACGAGCAGTACTTC.

As regards this clone: This specimen includes other DNA sequences encoding the same CDR3. V usage is TRBV6-1 and J usage is TRBJ2-3; D uncertain. The germline V and J ends were trimmed by 2 bases and 5 bases, with 5 bases remaining between them. CDR1 and CDR2 from the germline V gene are MNHNS and SASEGT. This CDR3 region has 12 residues. The CDR3 DNA follows: TGTGCCAGCAGTGAAACTCGAGATACGCAGTATTTT. Translated, it gives CASSETRDTQYF.

The CDR3 sequence: CASARGTNEKLFF. The CDR3, as DNA: TGTGCCAGCGCAAGGGGCACTAATGAAAAACTGTTTTTT. The chain carries TRBV6-5 and TRBJ1-4, with a tentative D call TRBD1 (5 bases). The CDR3 is 13 residues long. V was pared by 8 bases and J by 2 bases, with 9 bases between. CDR1 and CDR2 from the germline V gene are MNHEY and SVGAGI.

As for this clone: A read error may be the cause here, since a much bigger clone is one base away. This chain links TRBV7-9 with TRBJ1-2; weak D call: TRBD1 (6 bases). The germline V and J ends were trimmed by 1 base and 6 bases, with 6 bases remaining between them. Germline V gives CDR1 SEHNR, CDR2 FQNEAQ (reference sequence). The CDR3 consists of 12 residues. The CDR3 region has the DNA TGTGCCAGCAGCTTAGGGACAGATGGCTACACCTTC. This codes for CASSLGTDGYTF.